Described below is a single T cell receptor (beta chain) sequence and its context. The 5'RACE template-switching step produced TCR cDNA and added a universal primer site and UMIs. Via MiXCR, TCRdb re-called the 5' RACE reads, giving one row per CDR3 protein. The sample has over 150,000 distinct CDR3 sequences; about 6% are singletons. These data originate in a study of T cells after yellow fever vaccination. The CDR3 has 13 residues. CDR1 is SSHAT and CDR2 is FNYEAQ in the germline V gene (reference sequence). Trimming removed 1 base from V and 7 bases from J, with 7 bases in between. The V call is TRBV7-7, the J call TRBJ2-2, with D perhaps TRBD1 (5 bases). This clonotype was obtained from a man aged 18 to 35 who received the YFV17D yellow fever vaccine. The specimen comprised CD4+ T cells sorted from PBMCs, sampled on the day of the first yellow fever vaccination. The CDR3 reads CASSLEGFGELFF. In DNA form, the CDR3 reads TGTGCCAGCAGCTTAGAGGGGTTCGGGGAGCTGTTTTTT.